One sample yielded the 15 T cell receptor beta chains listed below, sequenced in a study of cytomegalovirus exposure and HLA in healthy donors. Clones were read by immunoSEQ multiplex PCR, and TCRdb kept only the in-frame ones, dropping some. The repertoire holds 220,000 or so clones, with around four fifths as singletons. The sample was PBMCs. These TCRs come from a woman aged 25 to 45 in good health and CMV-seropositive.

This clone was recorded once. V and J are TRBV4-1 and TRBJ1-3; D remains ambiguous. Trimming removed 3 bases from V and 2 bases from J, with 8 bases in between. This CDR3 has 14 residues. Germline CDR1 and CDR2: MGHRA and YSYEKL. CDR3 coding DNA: TGCGCCAGCAGCCAGGGTAATACTGGAAACACCATATATTTT. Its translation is CASSQGNTGNTIYF.

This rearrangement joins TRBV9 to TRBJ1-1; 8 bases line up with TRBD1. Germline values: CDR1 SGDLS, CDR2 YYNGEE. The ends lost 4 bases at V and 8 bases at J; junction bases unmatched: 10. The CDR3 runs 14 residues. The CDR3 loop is CASSPRTGNPEAFF. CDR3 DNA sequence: TGTGCCAGCAGCCCAAGGACAGGGAACCCCGAAGCTTTCTTT.

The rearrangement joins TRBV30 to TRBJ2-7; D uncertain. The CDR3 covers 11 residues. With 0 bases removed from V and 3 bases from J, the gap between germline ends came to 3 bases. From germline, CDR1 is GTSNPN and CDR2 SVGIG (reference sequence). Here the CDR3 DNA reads TGTGCCTGGAGTGTACTCTACGAGCAGTACTTC. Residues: CAWSVLYEQYF.

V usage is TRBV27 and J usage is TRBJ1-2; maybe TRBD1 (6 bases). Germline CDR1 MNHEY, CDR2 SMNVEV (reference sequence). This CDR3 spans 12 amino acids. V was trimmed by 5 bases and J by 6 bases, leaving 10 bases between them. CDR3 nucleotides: TGTGCCAGCAGTCCTACAGGGAATGGCTACACCTTC. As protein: CASSPTGNGYTF.

CDR3 in amino acids: CASSVDGTSGSDEQFF. CDR3 bases: TGTGCCAGCAGCGTAGATGGGACTAGCGGGAGCGATGAGCAGTTCTTC. V and J are TRBV9 and TRBJ2-1; 14 positions agree with TRBD2. The V and J ends lost 0 bases and 8 bases, in that order; junction bases with no gene match: 4. This CDR3 is built from 16 residues. Germline-derived CDR1 and CDR2 are SGDLS and YYNGEE.

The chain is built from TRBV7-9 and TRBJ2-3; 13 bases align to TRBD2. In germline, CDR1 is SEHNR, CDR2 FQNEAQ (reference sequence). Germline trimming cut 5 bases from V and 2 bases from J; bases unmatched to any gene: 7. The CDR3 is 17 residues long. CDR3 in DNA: TGTGCCAGCAGCCTTGGGACTAGCGGGACTTCCACAGATACGCAGTATTTT. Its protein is CASSLGTSGTSTDTQYF.

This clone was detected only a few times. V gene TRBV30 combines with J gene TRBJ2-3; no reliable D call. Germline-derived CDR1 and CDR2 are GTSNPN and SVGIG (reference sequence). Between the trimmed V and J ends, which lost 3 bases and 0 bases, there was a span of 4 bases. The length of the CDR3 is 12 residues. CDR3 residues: CAWRASTDTQYF. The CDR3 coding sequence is TGTGCCTGGAGAGCCAGCACAGATACGCAGTATTTT.

The CDR3 here is CASIPIRGGYEQYF. Here the CDR3 DNA reads TGTGCCAGCATTCCTATCAGAGGAGGCTACGAGCAGTACTTC. The gene calls are TRBV6-1 and TRBJ2-7; D might be TRBD2 (5 bases). V was trimmed by 7 bases and J by 3 bases, leaving 16 bases between them. This CDR3 contains 14 residues. Germline V gives CDR1 MNHNS, CDR2 SASEGT.

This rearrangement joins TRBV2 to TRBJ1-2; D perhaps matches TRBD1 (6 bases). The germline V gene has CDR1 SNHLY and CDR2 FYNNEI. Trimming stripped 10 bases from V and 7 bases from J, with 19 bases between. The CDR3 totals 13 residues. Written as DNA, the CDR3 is TGTGCCAAAGTCAGGCAGGGGTACGGTGGCTACACCTTC. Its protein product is CAKVRQGYGGYTF.

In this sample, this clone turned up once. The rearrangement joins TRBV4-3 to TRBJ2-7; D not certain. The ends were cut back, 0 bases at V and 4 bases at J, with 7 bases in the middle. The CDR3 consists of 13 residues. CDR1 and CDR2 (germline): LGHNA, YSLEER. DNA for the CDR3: TGCGCCAGCAGCCAAGATCCGGAGTACGAGCAGTACTTC. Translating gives CASSQDPEYEQYF.

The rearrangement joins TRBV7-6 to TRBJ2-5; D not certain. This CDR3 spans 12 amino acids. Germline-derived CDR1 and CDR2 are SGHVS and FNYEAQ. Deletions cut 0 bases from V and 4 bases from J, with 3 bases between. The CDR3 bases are TGTGCCAGCAGCTTAGCCGGAGAGACCCAGTACTTC. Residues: CASSLAGETQYF.

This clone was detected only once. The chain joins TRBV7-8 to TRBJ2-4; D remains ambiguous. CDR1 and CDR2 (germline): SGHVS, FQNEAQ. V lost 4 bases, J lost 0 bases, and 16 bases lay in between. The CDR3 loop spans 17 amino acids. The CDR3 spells CASSSPLAELAKNIQYF. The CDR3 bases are TGTGCCAGCAGCTCTCCGTTAGCAGAACTAGCCAAAAACATTCAGTACTTC.

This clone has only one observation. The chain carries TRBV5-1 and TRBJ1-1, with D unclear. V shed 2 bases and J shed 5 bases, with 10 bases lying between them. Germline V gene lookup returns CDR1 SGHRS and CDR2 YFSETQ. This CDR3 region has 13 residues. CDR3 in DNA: TGCGCCAGCAGCTTCGAGGGAATAACTGAAGCTTTCTTT. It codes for CASSFEGITEAFF. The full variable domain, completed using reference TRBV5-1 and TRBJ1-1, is KAGVTQTPRYLIKTRGQQVTLSCSPISGHRSVSWYQQTPGQGLQFLFEYFSETQRNKGNFPGRFSGRQFSNSRSEMNVSTLELGDSALYLCASSFEGITEAFFGQGTRLTVV.

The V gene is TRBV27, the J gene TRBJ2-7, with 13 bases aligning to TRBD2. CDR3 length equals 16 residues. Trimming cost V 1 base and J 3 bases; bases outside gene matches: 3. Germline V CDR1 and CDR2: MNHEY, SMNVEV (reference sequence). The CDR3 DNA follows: TGTGCCAGCAGTTTATGGGGACTAGCGGGACACTACGAGCAGTACTTC. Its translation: CASSLWGLAGHYEQYF.

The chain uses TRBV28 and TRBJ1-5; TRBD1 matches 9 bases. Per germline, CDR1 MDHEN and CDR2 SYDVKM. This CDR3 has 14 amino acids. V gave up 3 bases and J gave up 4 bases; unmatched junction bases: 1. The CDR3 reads CASSFGQGNQPQHF. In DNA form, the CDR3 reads TGTGCCAGCAGTTTCGGACAGGGGAATCAGCCCCAGCATTTT.